These 27 T cell receptor beta chains came from one sample sequenced in a study of T-cell reconstitution after alpha-beta-depleted transplantation in children. The authors prepared the TCRbeta library with unique molecular identifiers. TCRdb re-analysed the PCR reads in MiXCR, keeping a single row per CDR3 protein. The table includes 200,000 or so distinct CDR3 sequences, around 7.7% detected once. The material was PBMCs, mostly from graft donor cells, obtained 360 days after TCRalphabeta/CD19-depleted stem cell transplant. All receptors come from a male patient aged 2-15 years who had a stem cell transplant for acute myeloid leukemia, so the T cells may come from the graft donor.

Many counts were recorded for this clonotype. V is TRBV6-5 and J is TRBJ2-7, with D possibly being TRBD2 (6 bases). CDR1 and CDR2 from the germline V gene are MNHEY and SVGAGI. Trimming removed 2 bases at V and 5 bases at J, with 16 bases between. The CDR3 runs to 15 residues. CDR3 region: CASSYESGVPHEQYF. In DNA form, the CDR3 reads TGTGCCAGCAGTTACGAGTCGGGAGTTCCCCACGAGCAGTACTTC.

This clonotype has ten or more counts. The chain has TRBV29-1 and TRBJ2-1; TRBD1 agrees at 8 bases. The CDR3 totals 15 residues. In germline, CDR1 is SQVTM, CDR2 ANQGSEA. Unmatched junction bases numbered 10, after V lost 2 bases and J lost 7 bases. The CDR3 coding sequence is TGCAGCGTTGAACCCTACGGGACAGGACTGAATGAGCAGTTCTTC. Its protein product is CSVEPYGTGLNEQFF.

This clonotype appeared a few times. The gene calls are TRBV12-3 or TRBV12-4 and TRBJ1-2; no clear D gene. V was pared by 8 bases and J by 7 bases, with 8 bases between. The CDR3 contains 10 residues. Here the CDR3 DNA reads TGTGCCAGCGTATCAGGTGGCTACACCTTC. Translation gives CASVSGGYTF.

This clonotype has more than one count but fewer than ten. The V and J genes are TRBV20-1 and TRBJ2-7, with no clear D. The germline V gene has CDR1 DFQATT and CDR2 SNEGSKA (reference sequence). Trimming pared 6 bases from V and 0 bases from J, leaving 12 bases between. This CDR3 is 13 amino acids long. As DNA, the CDR3 is TGCAGTGCCCAAACGCGAGCCTCCTACGAGCAGTACTTC. Protein sequence: CSAQTRASYEQYF.

This clonotype appeared many times. The J gene is TRBJ2-3, the V gene TRBV20-1, with D perhaps being TRBD1 or TRBD2 (6 bases each). Trimming removed 6 bases from V and 6 bases from J, with 25 bases in between. The CDR3 contains 16 residues. Germline lookup yields CDR1 DFQATT and CDR2 SNEGSKA (reference sequence). The CDR3 DNA is TGCAGTGCCCTTCAGTTGGGGGCGGGGATTTCTGATACGCAGTATTTT. As protein: CSALQLGAGISDTQYF.

A few counts support this clonotype. The V gene is TRBV27, the J gene TRBJ2-5; TRBD2 is a possible D gene (6 bases). The V gene's germline CDR1 is MNHEY and CDR2 SMNVEV (reference sequence). The ends were cut back, 3 bases at V and 7 bases at J, with 18 bases in the middle. The CDR3 runs 15 residues. CDR3 loop: CASSFDVRGMGTQYF. The CDR3 DNA sequence: TGTGCCAGCAGTTTTGACGTGCGGGGAATGGGGACCCAGTACTTC.

This clonotype was seen more than once but under ten times. The chain uses TRBV7-6 and TRBJ2-7; 11 bases are a match to TRBD2. Germline trimming cut 3 bases from V and 0 bases from J; bases unmatched to any gene: 4. The CDR3 length is 16 residues. Germline V gene data show CDR1 as SGHVS and CDR2 as FNYEAQ. The CDR3: CASSLMLAGGSYEQYF. Here the CDR3 DNA reads TGTGCCAGCAGCTTGATGCTAGCGGGAGGCTCCTACGAGCAGTACTTC.

The chain carries TRBV12-3 or TRBV12-4 and TRBJ2-6; no clear D gene. Trimming pared 2 bases from V and 0 bases from J, leaving 11 bases between. This CDR3 has 17 residues. Here the CDR3 reads CASSLRAPISGANVLTF. As DNA, the CDR3 is TGTGCCAGCAGTTTACGGGCGCCGATCTCTGGGGCCAACGTCCTGACTTTC.

V is TRBV29-1 and J is TRBJ2-1, with D perhaps TRBD2 (5 bases). CDR3 length equals 14 residues. The germline V gene encodes CDR1 SQVTM and CDR2 ANQGSEA. V gave up 4 bases and J gave up 9 bases, with 19 bases separating them. The CDR3 is CSVALDLLAFEQFF. For the CDR3, the DNA is TGCAGCGTTGCCCTAGACCTATTAGCGTTTGAGCAGTTCTTC.

This clonotype was detected once. This sequence joins TRBV5-1 and TRBJ1-2; 8 nucleotides agree with TRBD1. Germline V CDR1 and CDR2: SGHRS, YFSETQ. The junction had 18 bases not matched to a gene; V was cut back by 0 bases and J by 5 bases. The CDR3 spans 19 residues. The CDR3 DNA reads as TGCGCCAGCAGCTTGGGGCCGTTCGCCGGGACAGGTCTGGGATATGGCTACACCTTC. This sequence encodes CASSLGPFAGTGLGYGYTF.

This clonotype has only a few counts. The chain combines TRBV18 with TRBJ2-3; D tentatively fits TRBD1 or TRBD2 (5 bases each). Between the trimmed V and J ends, which lost 2 bases and 2 bases, there was a span of 14 bases. Germline V lookup: CDR1 KGHSH, CDR2 LQKENI. The CDR3 totals 16 residues. The CDR3 nucleotides are TGTGCCAGCTCACCAGTCGACAGACTATCCACAGATACGCAGTATTTT. It yields the protein CASSPVDRLSTDTQYF.

This rearrangement joins TRBV18 to TRBJ2-5, with TRBD2 as a possible D gene (6 bases). This CDR3 comprises 14 residues. The V gene's germline CDR1 is KGHSH and CDR2 LQKENI. V gave up 6 bases and J gave up 0 bases, with 11 bases separating them. The chain's CDR3 is CASSGGANQETQYF. In DNA, the CDR3 is TGTGCCAGCTCCGGGGGAGCCAACCAAGAGACCCAGTACTTC.

The sample holds a few counts of this clonotype. V usage is TRBV3-1 and J usage is TRBJ1-2; the D gene is possibly TRBD1 (5 bases). Germline V gene sequence: CDR1 LGHDT, CDR2 YNNKEL (reference sequence). The CDR3 totals 14 residues. V shed 1 base and J shed 6 bases, with 12 bases lying between them. The CDR3 region is CASSQVGTGDGYTF. The CDR3 DNA reads TGTGCCAGCAGCCAAGTCGGGACGGGAGATGGCTACACCTTC.

This clonotype was seen only a few times. The chain employs TRBV12-3 or TRBV12-4 and TRBJ1-6, with D possibly matching TRBD1 (5 bases). This CDR3 region has 12 residues. V lost 4 bases, J lost 9 bases, and 7 bases lay in between. The CDR3 bases are TGTGCCAGCAGTTCCAGGGTTTCACCCCTCCACTTT. Amino acids: CASSSRVSPLHF.

This clonotype was found a few times. This rearrangement joins TRBV5-1 to TRBJ2-3; 12 nucleotides agree with TRBD2. In germline, CDR1 is SGHRS, CDR2 YFSETQ. Germline trimming cut 4 bases from V and 0 bases from J; bases unmatched to any gene: 6. The CDR3 loop spans 17 amino acids. CDR3 sequence reads: CASSLPGTSGSTDTQYF. DNA of the CDR3: TGCGCCAGCAGCCTACCCGGGACTAGCGGGAGCACAGATACGCAGTATTTT.

This clonotype was recorded many times. The genes are TRBV20-1 and TRBJ2-1, with D tentatively TRBD2 (5 bases). Germline V CDR1 and CDR2: DFQATT, SNEGSKA (reference sequence). V was shortened by 6 bases and J by 6 bases, with 9 bases between the two germline ends. The CDR3 totals 11 residues. Written as DNA, the CDR3 is TGCAGTGCCCTCACTAGCAATGAGCAGTTCTTC. Translating gives CSALTSNEQFF.

In this sample, this clonotype turned up a few times. CDR3 sequence (DNA): TGTGCCAGCAGTTATGTGGGGGTCCTTGACTACAATGAGCAGTTCTTC. It specifies CASSYVGVLDYNEQFF. The V call is TRBV6-2 or TRBV6-3, the J call TRBJ2-1; either TRBD1 or TRBD2 may fit D (5 bases each). Germline V lookup: CDR1 MNHEY, CDR2 SVGEGT. The CDR3 covers 16 residues. V lost 3 bases to trimming and J lost 3 bases, with 15 bases between them.

This clonotype was observed many times. V usage is TRBV6-2 or TRBV6-3 and J usage is TRBJ1-1; D gene ambiguous. Trimming left V 2 bases short and J 0 bases short, with 13 bases between. This CDR3 region has 16 residues. Germline V gene lookup returns CDR1 MNHEY and CDR2 SVGEGT. The CDR3 spells CASSYHRAAMNTEAFF. CDR3 in DNA: TGTGCCAGCAGTTACCACCGGGCTGCGATGAACACTGAAGCTTTCTTT.

This clonotype was counted at least ten times. The chain employs TRBV29-1 and TRBJ2-1; TRBD2 aligns across 7 bases. The length of the CDR3 is 13 residues. After removal of 3 bases from V and 8 bases from J, the junction contained 7 bases not matched to a gene. Germline V gene data show CDR1 as SQVTM and CDR2 as ANQGSEA. The CDR3 is CSVERELVYEQFF. For the CDR3, the DNA is TGCAGCGTTGAGCGGGAGCTTGTTTATGAGCAGTTCTTC.

Remarks on this clonotype: With a much larger clone just one base away, this may be a read error. This chain joins TRBV12-3 or TRBV12-4 and TRBJ2-6; no clear D. V dropped 3 bases and J dropped 3 bases, with 0 bases sitting between them. This CDR3 comprises 12 residues. CDR3 in amino acids: CASSFGANVLTF. The CDR3 DNA reads TGTGCCAGCAGTTTTGGGGCCAACGTCCTGACTTTC.

This clonotype was recorded many times. This rearrangement joins TRBV12-3 or TRBV12-4 to TRBJ2-1, with D unclear. V gave up 5 bases and J gave up 4 bases, with 12 bases separating them. CDR3 length: 14 amino acids. CDR3 sequence (DNA): TGTGCCAGCAGTAGAGCAGCGAGTTACAATGAGCAGTTCTTC. Its translation is CASSRAASYNEQFF.

The table lists this clonotype with a few counts. The chain couples TRBV15 to TRBJ1-6; D gene unclear. V lost 5 bases to trimming and J lost 10 bases, with 15 bases between them. CDR1 LNHNV and CDR2 YYDKDF come from the germline V gene (reference sequence). The CDR3 covers 14 residues. This CDR3 reads CATSVSGEDSPLHF. The DNA of the CDR3 is TGTGCCACCAGCGTTAGCGGGGAAGACTCACCCCTCCACTTT.

The table lists this clonotype with a few counts. J is TRBJ2-7 and V is TRBV12-3 or TRBV12-4, with 7 bases identical to TRBD1. Losses at the gene ends were 3 bases for V and 5 bases for J; bases not matched to a gene: 13. The CDR3 length is 16 residues. The CDR3 region has the DNA TGTGCCAGCAGTTTTAGATTTTCGACAGGGCGCAACGAGCAGTACTTC. Its translation is CASSFRFSTGRNEQYF.

The table lists this clonotype with many counts. The rearrangement links TRBV6-1 to TRBJ2-1, with D maybe TRBD1 (6 bases). The V end lost 8 bases, the J end lost 0 bases, and 20 bases lay between the germline ends. The germline V gene encodes CDR1 MNHNS and CDR2 SASEGT. CDR3 length: 17 amino acids. The CDR3 sequence: CASSGHLTLSSYNEQFF. CDR3 DNA: TGTGCCAGCTCGGGACACCTAACTCTTAGCTCCTACAATGAGCAGTTCTTC.

Only a few counts were recorded for this clonotype. The gene calls are TRBV18 and TRBJ2-1; D is undetermined. Trimming pared 0 bases from V and 0 bases from J, leaving 9 bases between. The CDR3 is 16 residues long. Germline loops: CDR1 KGHSH, CDR2 LQKENI. This CDR3 is CASSPPGRSSYNEQFF. DNA for the CDR3: TGTGCCAGCTCACCACCGGGCCGAAGCTCCTACAATGAGCAGTTCTTC.

This clonotype has ten or more counts. The chain couples TRBV20-1 to TRBJ1-4; D unclear. The CDR3 loop spans 13 amino acids. The germline CDR1 and CDR2 sequences are DFQATT and SNEGSKA (reference sequence). Between the trimmed V and J ends, which lost 5 bases and 0 bases, there was a span of 7 bases. Here the CDR3 reads CSASGTTNEKLFF. The DNA of the CDR3 is TGCAGTGCTTCCGGGACAACTAATGAAAAACTGTTTTTT.

The chain is built from TRBV29-1 and TRBJ1-2, with 8 bases that match TRBD1. Losses at the gene ends were 2 bases for V and 4 bases for J; bases not matched to a gene: 6. CDR1 is SQVTM and CDR2 is ANQGSEA in the germline V gene. The CDR3 loop spans 14 amino acids. The CDR3 DNA is TGCAGCGTTGAACTTATAGGGACAGGCTATGGCTACACCTTC. Its translation is CSVELIGTGYGYTF.